This T cell receptor beta chain derives from a study of blood T cell repertoires in COVID-19. Across the study: Both acute and convalescent COVID-19 samples were obtained from the United States, Italy and Spain. Sources were T cells, B-cell-depleted T cells, or PBMCs; the material itself was cDNA or gDNA.

Assay used: immunoSEQ multiplex PCR; TCRdb lists only in-frame clones, some missing. The sample consists of some 270,000 clones, roughly 88% of them appearing once. The sample consisted of peripheral blood. The source of this sequence is a woman aged 70-85 years with acute or convalescent COVID-19.

CDR3 sequence: CASSLAAGGAETNEKLFF. For the CDR3, the DNA is TGCGCCAGCAGCTTGGCCGCAGGGGGCGCGGAAACTAATGAAAAACTGTTTTTT. The chain couples TRBV5-1 to TRBJ1-4; 8 nucleotides line up with TRBD1. This CDR3 spans 18 amino acids. The germline CDR1 and CDR2 sequences are SGHRS and YFSETQ. V shed 0 bases, J shed 1 base, and the junction held 8 bases outside the gene matches.